A selection of T cell receptor beta chains follows, all from one sample in a study of graft-versus-host responses after intestinal transplantation. Here immunoSEQ multiplex PCR was the method, and the copy in TCRdb shows in-frame clones only, minus some. This table has about 29,000 clones, about 80% appearing once. Sequences were derived from ileum tissue, sampled 98 days after intestinal transplantation. These receptors were obtained from a human patient who received an intestinal transplant, so some T cells may come from the graft donor. Each CDR3 is given with its conserved first and last residue. D genes are given only for firm matches. Clone size is given for some rows only: seen once, a few or many times, or a class if the clone is expanded.

V	D	J	size	CDR3	DNA
TRBV6-1	-	TRBJ2-7	once	CAGGAFEQYF	TGTGCCGGTGGCGCCTTCGAGCAGTACTTC
TRBV6-5	-	TRBJ2-5	few	CASSYGGGGMETQYF	TGTGCCAGCAGTTACGGAGGGGGGGGGATGGAGACCCAGTACTTC
TRBV27	-	TRBJ1-6	-	CASRVGQYKLSSYNSPLHF	TGTGCCAGCAGAGTCGGACAGTATAAGCTAAGCTCCTATAATTCACCCCTCCACTTT
TRBV30	-	TRBJ2-5	-	CAWSVLGGGGETQYF	TGTGCCTGGAGTGTACTTGGAGGGGGTGGGGAGACCCAGTACTTC
TRBV30	TRBD1	TRBJ2-6	-	CAWDRAGANVLTF	TGTGCCTGGGACAGGGCTGGGGCCAACGTCCTGACTTTC
TRBV19	-	TRBJ1-3	-	CASSISSTPGNTIYF	TGTGCCAGTAGTATAAGCTCCACCCCTGGAAACACCATATATTTT
TRBV11-2	TRBD2	TRBJ2-1	-	CASSPGLAYNEQFF	TGTGCCAGCAGTCCAGGACTAGCCTACAATGAGCAGTTCTTC
TRBV27	TRBD1	TRBJ1-1	-	CASSLGTGVTEAFF	TGTGCCAGCAGTTTAGGAACAGGGGTTACTGAAGCTTTCTTT
TRBV7-2	-	TRBJ1-2	few	CASTYTPPGTYGYTF	TGTGCCAGCACCTATACCCCCCCAGGGACCTATGGCTACACCTTC
TRBV15	TRBD1	TRBJ1-2	once	CATSDYKGATNYGYTF	TGTGCCACCAGCGATTACAAGGGGGCTACTAACTATGGCTACACCTTC
TRBV7-8	-	TRBJ1-4	few	CASSLGTATNEKLFF	TGTGCCAGCAGCTTAGGGACAGCAACTAATGAAAAACTGTTTTTT
TRBV7-9	-	TRBJ1-1	-	CASSLARGMNTEAFF	TGTGCCAGCAGCTTAGCGCGGGGAATGAACACTGAAGCTTTCTTT
TRBV5-4	TRBD1	TRBJ1-2	-	CASSFTHRGIVDIGYTF	TGTGCCAGCAGCTTCACCCACAGGGGGATTGTGGATATTGGCTACACCTTC
TRBV5-6	-	TRBJ1-1	-	CASSPGYSLNTEAFF	TGTGCCAGCAGCCCAGGGTATTCCCTGAACACTGAAGCTTTCTTT
TRBV5-6	TRBD1	TRBJ1-5	-	CASSLGTGAYNQPQHF	TGTGCCAGCAGCTTGGGGACAGGGGCTTACAATCAGCCCCAGCATTTT
TRBV28	TRBD2	TRBJ2-3	few	CASRTSLGTSGGRSTDTQYF	TGTGCCAGCAGGACCAGTTTAGGGACTAGCGGGGGGCGATCCACAGATACGCAGTATTTT
TRBV10-3	-	TRBJ2-5	few	CAISEASSDQYF	TGTGCCATCAGTGAGGCCTCTAGCGACCAGTACTTC
TRBV5-1	-	TRBJ1-2	-	CASSPGGGYEWSYGYTF	TGCGCCAGCAGCCCTGGGGGCGGTTACGAGTGGAGCTATGGCTACACCTTC